This entry is about one T cell receptor (beta chain). This clone came up once. The target of this receptor is not known. The sample holds no much larger clone one base away, and base qualities are not on file. The CDR3 regions of human TCRbeta chains were subjected to immunosequencing. The study's processing was this. Repertoire TCRs were matched against a reference library of SARS-CoV-2-specific TCRs generated with the MIRA antigen-specificity platform. Breadth meant the fraction of unique TCRs that were SARS-CoV-2-associated, whereas depth meant the fraction of total T cells that were SARS-CoV-2-associated. Each spike-specific TCR was assigned to its reactive spike region and to a CD4 or CD8 class using the MIRA data. Log10-transformed breadth and depth values were compared by one-way ANOVA with Sidak's multiple comparisons tests. TCRdb's version of the immuneACCESS table is confined to in-frame rearrangements and falls short of the full clone set. An unresolved V gene accounts for under half of the shortfall where checked; the remainder is of unknown origin. D and trimming were read from the DNA, whereas the V and J calls and clone size are those reported in that table. Counted in this sample were roughly 90,000 clones; approximately 86% of them appeared once. Jointly, the top ten make up roughly 6.3% of the sample.

The cysteine opens and the phenylalanine closes a CDR3 of 14 amino acids. The read is trimmed to its CDR3 DNA, 42 bases read in frame from base 1. The data stem from a study of T cell responses to AZD1222 COVID-19 vaccine (dated by TCRdb to about 2021). For context, the study as a whole: Because spike-specific TCR depth and breadth did not differ between the two schedules, AZD1222 recipients who got a second dose at roughly 4 weeks were pooled with those who got a second dose at roughly 12 weeks. TCR sequencing was performed for about 250 trial participants, of whom roughly 200 were given two doses of AZD1222 and 26 were given two doses of MenACWY control vaccine. Enrollment into the trials was organized by age into subgroups of 18-55, 56-69 and 70-plus years, and those subgroups contained roughly 140, 27 and 60 TCR-sequenced participants, respectively.

The label giving this sample's time point can be read as: baseline before first vaccination. Samples from vaccinated people were obtained from the UK trials COV001 and COV002, which included a single-blind randomized controlled phase 2/3 trial of AZD1222 (ChAdOx1 nCoV-19) in healthy adults. For TCRbeta chain sequencing, PBMC samples from trial participants were taken at day 0 and at day 28 after the second dose. Beyond this particular receptor, the publication reports: Reportedly, close to half of the unique spike-specific TCRs recognized epitopes lying outside the regions that are mutated in the B.1.351 and B.1.1.7 variants. Participants were mostly white British and included more females than males, and it was suggested by the authors that clonal diversity may have been underestimated. Conclusions about previously exposed vaccinees are limited because only five or six AZD1222 recipients were SARS-CoV-2 seropositive at baseline. The whole spike protein was spanned by vaccine-associated CD4 TCRs, and dominant responses were seen in regions 160-218 and 743-854. No day 14 peak-response samples were available, so repertoires were characterized only after the peak T cell response. After two AZD1222 doses, both the breadth and the depth of spike-specific TCRs were significantly higher than at day 0 and than in MenACWY recipients. In the small 56-69-year group, the increase in depth fell short of significance, most likely because of low power.

Specimen: peripheral blood, collected on day 0 of AZD1222 vaccination. Recombination connected TRBV7-5 to TRBJ2-3; the D call of TRBD1 is as the table states it, not checked on the DNA. TRBV7-5 is a pseudogene segment. The sequence came from an adult in good health. The CDR3 in this case is CVRSFGAPTDTQYF. Read as DNA, the sequence is TGTGTCAGAAGCTTTGGGGCCCCCACGGATACGCAGTATTTT.